The rows below give T cell receptor beta chains drawn from one sample of a study of shared clonotypes between healthy human individuals. This table comes from immunoSEQ multiplex PCR, and its TCRdb copy is limited to in-frame clones, with some not included. Here the sample spans approximately 1.4 million clones, 95% to 99% being singletons. The sequenced sample was naive CD4+ T cells sorted from blood. All receptors derive from a man aged 30-40 years in good health. Both conserved end residues are part of each CDR3. The D gene is left open where the match is weak. The listing skips clone size in some rows; elsewhere it reads once, few, many or a size class.

V	D	J	size	CDR3	DNA
TRBV28	.	TRBJ1-5	.	CASSLDRTDQPQHF	TGTGCCAGCAGTCTTGACAGGACCGATCAGCCCCAGCATTTT
TRBV19	.	TRBJ2-5	once	CASSGDRETQYF	TGTGCCAGTAGTGGGGATCGAGAGACCCAGTACTTC
TRBV29-1	.	TRBJ2-3	.	CSGRRGVGDTQYF	TGCAGCGGACGAAGGGGGGTGGGAGATACGCAGTATTTT
TRBV18	.	TRBJ2-5	.	CASSPLVTSAETQYF	TGTGCCAGCTCACCACTCGTGACCTCGGCAGAGACCCAGTACTTC
TRBV19	TRBD2	TRBJ2-5	.	CASSRAGQEVQETQYF	TGTGCCAGTAGTAGAGCGGGGCAGGAGGTCCAAGAGACCCAGTACTTC
TRBV5-5	.	TRBJ1-1	.	CASSLGGSTEAFF	TGTGCCAGCAGCCTGGGAGGGAGTACTGAAGCTTTCTTT
TRBV9	TRBD1	TRBJ2-3	.	CASSVEAGGDTQYF	TGTGCCAGCAGCGTAGAGGCAGGGGGAGATACGCAGTATTTT
TRBV10-3	.	TRBJ1-1	.	CAIKIGYGTEAFF	TGTGCCATCAAAATTGGATACGGCACTGAAGCTTTCTTT
TRBV27	.	TRBJ2-5	.	CASSLRSTAQETQYF	TGTGCCAGCAGTTTAAGGTCGACTGCTCAAGAGACCCAGTACTTC
TRBV5-1	TRBD2	TRBJ2-7	.	CASSRRGGYEQYF	TGCGCCAGCAGCCGGCGGGGGGGCTACGAGCAGTACTTC
TRBV9	TRBD1	TRBJ2-2	.	CASSVAGTGNTGELFF	TGTGCCAGCAGCGTTGCCGGGACAGGGAACACCGGGGAGCTGTTTTTT
TRBV7-8	.	TRBJ1-5	.	CASSLRRGNSNQPQHF	TGTGCCAGCAGCCTCAGGAGGGGGAATAGCAATCAGCCCCAGCATTTT
TRBV15	.	TRBJ2-7	.	CATSRLVPAYEQYF	TGTGCCACCAGCAGACTTGTCCCCGCCTACGAGCAGTACTTC
TRBV19	TRBD1	TRBJ2-4	.	CASSISGGELAKNIQYF	TGTGCCAGTAGTATTTCAGGGGGCGAACTAGCCAAAAACATTCAGTACTTC
TRBV28	.	TRBJ1-2	.	CASAPPRQDGYTF	TGTGCCAGCGCCCCCCCCCGTCAGGATGGCTACACCTTC
TRBV4-3	TRBD2	TRBJ2-1	.	CASSQDPAGGVYNEQFF	TGCGCCAGCAGCCAGGATCCAGCGGGAGGGGTATACAATGAGCAGTTCTTC